Listed below are T cell receptor beta chains from one sample, sequenced in a study of blood T cells in healthy people across ages. TCRdb used MiXCR to reprocess the 5' RACE reads, holding one entry per CDR3 protein. The sample gives hundreds of thousands of distinct CDR3 sequences, nearly 60% of which show up once; approximately 23% is in the top ten. Sequenced input: blood. Receptor source: a man aged 30 to 45 in good health. Both conserved end residues are part of each CDR3. D genes are given only for firm matches. Where a row states a size, it is once, few, many or the class of an expanded clone; other rows omit it.

d_call | j_call | v_call | clone_size | cdr3_nt | cdr3_aa
TRBD2 | TRBJ2-1 | TRBV4-3 | NA | TGCGCCAGCAGCCAAACGACTAGCGGGAGTGCGTTCTTC | CASSQTTSGSAFF
NA | TRBJ2-5 | TRBV21-1 | few | TGTGCCAGCAGCGGGCTTTTTTGGACCCAGTACTTC | CASSGLFWTQYF
NA | TRBJ2-6 | TRBV20-1 | few | TGCAGTGCTAGTTCCGGGGCCAACGTCCTGACTTTC | CSASSGANVLTF
NA | TRBJ2-7 | TRBV27 | NA | TGTGCCAGCAGCTCGTGGAGTACAGGCATGTCCTCCTACGAGCAGTACTTC | CASSSWSTGMSSYEQYF
TRBD1 | TRBJ1-1 | TRBV4-2 | NA | TGTGCCAGCAGCCATGGGACAGGTCACATGAACACTGAAGCTTTCTTT | CASSHGTGHMNTEAFF
TRBD2 | TRBJ2-5 | TRBV29-1 | few | TGCAGCCTTCGGACTAGCGGTCAAGAGACCCAGTACTTC | CSLRTSGQETQYF
NA | TRBJ2-5 | TRBV5-4 | NA | TGTGCCAGCAGCCGGGGGGCTAGCTTTCAAGAGACCCAGTACTTC | CASSRGASFQETQYF
NA | TRBJ2-5 | TRBV6-1 | few | TGTGCCAGCAGTGAACATCCCCGGCTGGTTGGACTGGAGGAGACCCAGTACTTC | CASSEHPRLVGLEETQYF
NA | TRBJ1-1 | TRBV25-1 | NA | TGTGCCAGCAGGGGGGACCAATATGAAGCTTTCTTT | CASRGDQYEAFF
TRBD1 | TRBJ2-5 | TRBV10-3 | NA | TGTGCCATCAGTGAGTCGCGACAGGGGATAGAGACCCAGTACTTC | CAISESRQGIETQYF
TRBD2 | TRBJ2-1 | TRBV4-3 | NA | TGCGCCAGCAGCCGAAGACTAGCGGTGAACAATGAGCAGTTCTTC | CASSRRLAVNNEQFF
TRBD1 | TRBJ2-5 | TRBV13 | few | TGTGCCAGCAGCTTAGGGGACAGGGTCCAAGAGACCCAGTACTTC | CASSLGDRVQETQYF
TRBD1 | TRBJ2-7 | TRBV7-2 | NA | TGTGCCAGCAGCCGGGGACAGCGCAGCTCCTACGAGCAGTACTTC | CASSRGQRSSYEQYF
TRBD1 | TRBJ1-1 | TRBV29-1 | many | TGCAGCGGTCAGGGACAGGGGGGAACTGAAGCTTTCTTT | CSGQGQGGTEAFF
TRBD1 | TRBJ2-3 | TRBV5-1 | NA | TGCGCCAGCAGCCCGGGACAGGGCGTGATAGATACGCAGTATTTT | CASSPGQGVIDTQYF
TRBD1 | TRBJ1-4 | TRBV3-1 | NA | TGTGCCAGCGGGACAGGGCATGAAAGTGGAAAACTGTTTTTT | CASGTGHESGKLFF
NA | TRBJ2-7 | TRBV28 | NA | TGTGCCAGCAGTGGGACACAACCAGACTACGAGCAGTACTTC | CASSGTQPDYEQYF
TRBD1 | TRBJ1-2 | TRBV7-9 | NA | TGTGCCAGCAGCTCCAACTCCGTCGACAGGGACGGCTACACCTTC | CASSSNSVDRDGYTF
TRBD1 | TRBJ2-5 | TRBV13 | NA | TGTGCCAGCAGATCTAAAACCGGGACAGGGGAGCCCCAGTACTTC | CASRSKTGTGEPQYF
NA | TRBJ2-5 | TRBV29-1 | few | TGCAGCGGCGGGACAGCTCAAGAGACCCAGTACTTC | CSGGTAQETQYF
NA | TRBJ2-5 | TRBV6-2/TRBV6-3 | NA | TGTGCCAGCGGTGAGCGGTACCAAGAGACCCAGTACTTC | CASGERYQETQYF
NA | TRBJ2-7 | TRBV29-1 | few | TGCAGCGTTCTCAAGACTAAGGACCGGTACGAGCAGTACTTC | CSVLKTKDRYEQYF
TRBD1 | TRBJ2-7 | TRBV6-1 | few | TGTTCCTGCTCGGACAGGGGTGACTCCTACGAGCAGTACTTC | CSCSDRGDSYEQYF
TRBD2 | TRBJ2-1 | TRBV9 | few | TGTGCCAGCAGCTTAACTAGCGGGACCTACAATGAGCAGTTCTTC | CASSLTSGTYNEQFF
NA | TRBJ1-2 | TRBV3-1 | NA | TGTGCCAGCAGCCAATGGGCAGCCTATGGCTACACCTTC | CASSQWAAYGYTF
NA | TRBJ1-6 | TRBV20-1 | few | TGCAGTGCTAGGTTGGGGGGCGCGGGTTCACCCCTCCACTTT | CSARLGGAGSPLHF
NA | TRBJ1-2 | TRBV12-3/TRBV12-4 | NA | TGTGCCAGCAGTCTCGCACGGATAGATGGCTACACCTTC | CASSLARIDGYTF
TRBD1 | TRBJ1-1 | TRBV29-1 | NA | TGCAGCGGCGCCTCTACAGGGGAGGGAACTGAAGCTTTCTTT | CSGASTGEGTEAFF
NA | TRBJ2-5 | TRBV6-6 | NA | TGTGCCAGCAGTTATTTCGGGGCTGAGTACTTC | CASSYFGAEYF
NA | TRBJ2-1 | TRBV3-1 | once | TGTGCCAGCAGCCAAGGCTCTTCAGGGAGACTCTACAATGAGCAGTTCTTC | CASSQGSSGRLYNEQFF
NA | TRBJ1-1 | TRBV29-1 | NA | TGCAGCGTTGAGAAGGCTGAAGCTTTCTTT | CSVEKAEAFF
TRBD2 | TRBJ2-1 | TRBV28 | NA | TGTGCCAGCACCGTAACCGGGACTAGCGGCGAGCAGTTCTTC | CASTVTGTSGEQFF